This TCR beta chain was identified during a study of blood T cell repertoires in COVID-19. Study context: Both acute and convalescent COVID-19 samples were obtained from the United States, Italy and Spain. Sources were T cells, B-cell-depleted T cells, or PBMCs; the material itself was cDNA or gDNA.

Using immunoSEQ multiplex PCR, the repertoire was profiled, and TCRdb retains in-frame clones only, with some absent. Of about 82,000 clones listed, around four fifths are singletons. With 4 bases clipped from V and 2 bases from J, the junction kept 3 bases outside the gene matches. CDR1 is KGHDR, CDR2 SFDVKD, per germline. The CDR3 sequence is 14 residues long. This clonotype was sampled from a man older than 75 with active or convalescent COVID-19. The sample consisted of peripheral blood. The chain combines TRBV24-1 with TRBJ2-5; 7 nucleotides line up with TRBD1. CDR3 sequence: CATSDRQGQETQYF. As DNA, the CDR3 is TGTGCCACCAGTGACAGACAGGGTCAAGAGACCCAGTACTTC.